Presented here are 17 T cell receptor beta chains from one specimen sequenced in a study of lymphopenia after photon versus proton radiotherapy. Only in-frame clones appear in the TCRdb table, and some are missing; sequencing was by immunoSEQ multiplex PCR. This table has about 25,000 clones, about nine tenths appearing once. The starting material was peripheral blood, obtained from a patient treated with photon-based radiotherapy. The receptors shown here come from a man aged 45-60 years with gastric cancer.

This chain links TRBV7-2 with TRBJ2-2; D call uncertain. Deletions cut 5 bases from V and 5 bases from J, with 6 bases between. Germline V lookup: CDR1 SGHTA, CDR2 FQGNSA. This CDR3 has 12 residues. The DNA of the CDR3 is TGTGCCAGCAGCCCACATACCGGGGAGCTGTTTTTT. It yields the protein CASSPHTGELFF.

This chain joins TRBV5-1 and TRBJ2-2, with D unresolved. Trimming stripped 4 bases from V and 0 bases from J, with 10 bases between. CDR1 is SGHRS, CDR2 YFSETQ, per germline. The CDR3 sequence is 15 residues long. CDR3 sequence reads: CASSPPLANTGELFF. CDR3 in DNA: TGCGCCAGCAGCCCTCCCCTCGCGAACACCGGGGAGCTGTTTTTT.

This chain joins TRBV6-1 and TRBJ2-7; TRBD2 might be the D (8 bases). This CDR3 contains 16 residues. V lost 0 bases and J lost 2, with 14 bases in between. Germline values: CDR1 MNHNS, CDR2 SASEGT. The CDR3 here is CASSEAGRGRTYEQYV. In nucleotides, the CDR3 is TGTGCCAGCAGTGAAGCCGGGAGGGGGCGCACCTACGAGCAGTACGTC.

The chain combines TRBV6-6 with TRBJ1-6; maybe TRBD1 (5 bases). The CDR3 has 15 residues. V was pared by 7 bases and J by 6 bases, with 16 bases between. CDR1 is MNHNY, CDR2 SVGAGI, per germline (reference sequence). The CDR3 bases are TGTGCCAGCACGATACTCGGGCAGGGTAATTCACCCCTCCACTTT. Its protein product is CASTILGQGNSPLHF.

The chain has TRBV7-8 and TRBJ1-2; D perhaps matches TRBD1 (5 bases). CDR1 and CDR2 (germline): SGHVS, FQNEAQ. V shed 3 bases and J shed 4 bases, with 9 bases lying between them. This CDR3 has 13 residues. CDR3 sequence (DNA): TGTGCCAGCAGCTTTCAGGGTATCTATGGCTACACCTTC. Amino acid sequence: CASSFQGIYGYTF.

The genes are TRBV5-1 and TRBJ1-3, with D unresolved. The V end lost 2 bases, the J end lost 2 bases, and 8 bases lay between the germline ends. The length of the CDR3 is 14 residues. Germline V gene sequence: CDR1 SGHRS, CDR2 YFSETQ. The CDR3 sequence: CASSFAEAGNTIYF. The CDR3 nucleotides read TGCGCCAGCAGCTTTGCAGAAGCTGGAAACACCATATATTTT.

For the CDR3, the DNA is TGCGCCAGCAGCCAAGATTCACGAATGGGCACTGAAGCTTTCTTT. Translating gives CASSQDSRMGTEAFF. J is TRBJ1-1 and V is TRBV4-3; the D is unclear. The CDR3 runs 15 residues. Germline values: CDR1 LGHNA, CDR2 YSLEER. V dropped 0 bases and J dropped 4 bases, with 12 bases sitting between them.

The gene calls are TRBV27 and TRBJ1-4, with D uncertain. The CDR3 is made up of 14 amino acids. Trimming shortened V by 0 bases and J by 7 bases, and 9 bases separated the two germline ends. CDR1 is MNHEY and CDR2 is SMNVEV in the germline V gene (reference sequence). The CDR3 DNA reads as TGTGCCAGCAGTTTATCGTGGCCACCTGAAAAACTGTTTTTT. It specifies CASSLSWPPEKLFF.

This sequence joins TRBV4-3 and TRBJ2-3; D may be TRBD1 (5 bases). The germline V and J ends were trimmed by 1 base and 5 bases, with 16 bases remaining between them. This CDR3 is built from 16 residues. CDR1 is LGHNA, CDR2 YSLEER, per germline. The CDR3 region has the DNA TGCGCCAGCAGCCAAGGGGGCCTCAGGGTACGAGATACGCAGTATTTT. This translates into CASSQGGLRVRDTQYF.

V usage is TRBV7-3 and J usage is TRBJ1-3; D not resolved. Germline assignment: CDR1 SGHTA and CDR2 FQGTGA. The CDR3 is 14 amino acids. Trimming removed 3 bases from V and 0 bases from J, with 6 bases in between. The CDR3 DNA is TGTGCCAGCAGCTTCTTCGACTCTGGAAACACCATATATTTT. Amino acids: CASSFFDSGNTIYF.

This chain connects TRBV6-4 to TRBJ2-5; no clear D. V was clipped by 5 bases and J by 2 bases, with 0 bases between them. Germline lookup yields CDR1 MRHNA and CDR2 SNTAGT. This CDR3 is built from 10 residues. CDR3: CASSQETQYF. The CDR3, as DNA: TGTGCCAGCAGTCAAGAGACCCAGTACTTC.

This sequence joins TRBV4-1 and TRBJ1-5; D ambiguous. Per the germline V gene, CDR1 is MGHRA and CDR2 is YSYEKL. Between the trimmed V and J ends, which lost 0 bases and 7 bases, there was a span of 4 bases. The CDR3 extends over 12 amino acids. The CDR3 loop reads CASSQDWQPQHF. CDR3 in DNA: TGCGCCAGCAGCCAAGATTGGCAGCCCCAGCATTTT.

Details on this clone: The sample carries other DNA sequences with the same CDR3. The chain is built from TRBV11-3 and TRBJ2-2; D ambiguous. Germline CDR1 and CDR2: SGHNT and YENEEA. The V end was cut by 2 bases, the J end by 6 bases, with 7 bases between. The CDR3 totals 13 residues. The CDR3 spells CASSLSGPGELFF. The CDR3 bases are TGTGCCAGCAGCTTATCAGGTCCCGGGGAGCTGTTTTTT.

V is TRBV18 and J is TRBJ2-3; D ambiguous. The CDR3 is made up of 13 amino acids. The germline CDR1 and CDR2 sequences are KGHSH and LQKENI. The V end was cut by 2 bases, the J end by 0 bases, with 3 bases between. CDR3 loop: CASSPTSTDTQYF. CDR3 in DNA: TGTGCCAGCTCACCAACCAGCACAGATACGCAGTATTTT.

The chain recombines TRBV6-5 with TRBJ1-1; D is ambiguous. CDR3 length equals 15 residues. The V end was cut by 4 bases, the J end by 5 bases, with 17 bases between. Germline-derived CDR1 and CDR2 are MNHEY and SVGAGI. CDR3 loop: CASSSLIKGWTEAFF. Written as DNA, the CDR3 is TGTGCCAGCAGTTCACTTATTAAGGGTTGGACTGAAGCTTTCTTT.

V is TRBV29-1 and J is TRBJ1-1; D may be TRBD1 (6 bases). From germline, CDR1 is SQVTM and CDR2 ANQGSEA. V was shortened by 3 bases and J by 6 bases, with 14 bases between the two germline ends. This CDR3 is 13 amino acids long. The CDR3 sequence is CSVDSPGHPEAFF. CDR3 nucleotide sequence: TGCAGCGTTGATTCCCCGGGACATCCTGAAGCTTTCTTT.

The chain couples TRBV5-1 to TRBJ2-5, with 7 bases lining up with TRBD2. The CDR3 is made up of 16 amino acids. The germline CDR1 and CDR2 sequences are SGHRS and YFSETQ. V dropped 4 bases and J dropped 2; count of bases not matched to a gene: 11. The CDR3, as DNA: TGCGCCAGCAGCCTCCCCCCGGGGGGATCTCAAGAGACCCAGTACTTC. This codes for CASSLPPGGSQETQYF.